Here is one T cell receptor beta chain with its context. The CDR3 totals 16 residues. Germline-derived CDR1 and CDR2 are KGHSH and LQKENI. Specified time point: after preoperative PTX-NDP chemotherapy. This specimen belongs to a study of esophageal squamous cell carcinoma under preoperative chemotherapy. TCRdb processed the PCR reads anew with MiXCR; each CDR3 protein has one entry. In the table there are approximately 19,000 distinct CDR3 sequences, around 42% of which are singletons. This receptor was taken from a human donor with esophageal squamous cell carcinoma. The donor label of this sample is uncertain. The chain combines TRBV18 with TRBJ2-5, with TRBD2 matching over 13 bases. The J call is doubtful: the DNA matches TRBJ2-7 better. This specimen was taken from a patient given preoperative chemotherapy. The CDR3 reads CASSDETSGRLYEQYF. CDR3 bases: TGTGCCAGCTCAGATGAGACTAGCGGGAGGCTCTACGAGCAGTACTTC.